The TCR beta chain under discussion was sequenced for a study of shared clonotypes between healthy human individuals. TCRdb keeps only in-frame clones here, not all; method: immunoSEQ multiplex PCR. The sample holds over 75,000 clones, around 68% seen once. Notes on the study in general: The sampled material consisted only of blood, and tissue repertoires are likely to differ.

Concerning this clone: As yet, its antigen is unknown.

Trimming took 3 bases from V and 5 from J, leaving 16 bases between them. The CDR3 contains 15 residues. In germline, CDR1 is SGHDT, CDR2 YYEEEE. This sequence originates from a man aged 25-40 years in good health. The source material was memory CD8+ T cells sorted from blood. Sample subset: CD45RO+ cells pooled with CCR7-negative TemRA cells. The chain has TRBV5-6 and TRBJ2-3; D perhaps matches TRBD2 (5 bases). CDR3 sequence reads: CASSSIPSREDTQYF. The CDR3 DNA reads as TGTGCCAGCAGCTCCATTCCTTCGAGGGAAGATACGCAGTATTTT.